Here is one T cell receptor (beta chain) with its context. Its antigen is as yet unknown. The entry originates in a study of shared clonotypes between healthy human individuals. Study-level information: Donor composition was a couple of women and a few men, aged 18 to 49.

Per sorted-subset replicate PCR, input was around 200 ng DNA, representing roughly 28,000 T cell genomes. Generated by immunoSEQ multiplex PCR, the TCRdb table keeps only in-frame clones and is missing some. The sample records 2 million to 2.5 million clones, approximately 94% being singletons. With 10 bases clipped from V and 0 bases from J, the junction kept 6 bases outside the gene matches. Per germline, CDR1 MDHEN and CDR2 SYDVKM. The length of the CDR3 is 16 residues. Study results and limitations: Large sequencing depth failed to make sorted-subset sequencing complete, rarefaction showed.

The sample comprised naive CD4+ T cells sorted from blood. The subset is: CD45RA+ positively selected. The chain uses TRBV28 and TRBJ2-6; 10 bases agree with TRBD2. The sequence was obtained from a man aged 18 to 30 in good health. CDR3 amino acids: CATLAGGSSGANVLTF. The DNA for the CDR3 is TGTGCCACCTTAGCGGGGGGTTCCTCTGGGGCCAACGTCCTGACTTTC.